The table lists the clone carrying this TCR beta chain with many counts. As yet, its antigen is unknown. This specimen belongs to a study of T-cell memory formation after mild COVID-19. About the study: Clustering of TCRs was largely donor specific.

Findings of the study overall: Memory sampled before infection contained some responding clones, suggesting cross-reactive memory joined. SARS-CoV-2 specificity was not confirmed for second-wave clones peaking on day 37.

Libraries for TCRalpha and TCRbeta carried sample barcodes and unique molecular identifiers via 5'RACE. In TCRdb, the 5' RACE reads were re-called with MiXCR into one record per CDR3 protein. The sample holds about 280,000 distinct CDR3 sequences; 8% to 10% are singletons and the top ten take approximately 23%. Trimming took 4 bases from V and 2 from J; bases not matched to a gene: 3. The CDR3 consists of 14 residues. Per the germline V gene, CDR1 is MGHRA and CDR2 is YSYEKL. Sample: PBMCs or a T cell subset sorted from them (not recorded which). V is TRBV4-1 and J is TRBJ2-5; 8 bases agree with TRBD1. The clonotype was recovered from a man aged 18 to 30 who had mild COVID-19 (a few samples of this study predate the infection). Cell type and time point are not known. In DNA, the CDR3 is TGCGCCAGCAGCCCGACAGGGGCGCAAGAGACCCAGTACTTC. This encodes CASSPTGAQETQYF.